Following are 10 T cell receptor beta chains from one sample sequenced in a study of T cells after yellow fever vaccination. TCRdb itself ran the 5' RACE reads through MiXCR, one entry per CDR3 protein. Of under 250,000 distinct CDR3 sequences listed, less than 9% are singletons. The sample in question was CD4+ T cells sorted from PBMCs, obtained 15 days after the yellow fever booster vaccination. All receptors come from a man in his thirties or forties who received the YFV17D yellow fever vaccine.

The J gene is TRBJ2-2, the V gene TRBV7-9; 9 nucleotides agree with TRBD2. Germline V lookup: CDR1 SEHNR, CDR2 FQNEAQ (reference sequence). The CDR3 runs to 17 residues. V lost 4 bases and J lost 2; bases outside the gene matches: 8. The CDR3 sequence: CASSSTSSGTNTGELFF. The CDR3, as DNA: TGTGCCAGCAGCTCAACTTCTAGCGGGACTAACACCGGGGAGCTGTTTTTT.

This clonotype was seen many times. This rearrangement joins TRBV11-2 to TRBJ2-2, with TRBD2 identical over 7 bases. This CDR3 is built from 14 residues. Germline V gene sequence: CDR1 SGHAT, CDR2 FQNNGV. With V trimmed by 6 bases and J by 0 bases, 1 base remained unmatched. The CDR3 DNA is TGTGCCAGCAGGAGCGGGACGAACACCGGGGAGCTGTTTTTT. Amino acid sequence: CASRSGTNTGELFF.

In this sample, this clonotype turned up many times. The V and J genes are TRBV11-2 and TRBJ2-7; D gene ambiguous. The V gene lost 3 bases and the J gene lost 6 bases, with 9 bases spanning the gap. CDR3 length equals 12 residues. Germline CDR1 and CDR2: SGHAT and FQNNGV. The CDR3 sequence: CASSFPSVEQYF. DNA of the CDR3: TGTGCCAGCAGCTTCCCTTCTGTCGAGCAGTACTTC.

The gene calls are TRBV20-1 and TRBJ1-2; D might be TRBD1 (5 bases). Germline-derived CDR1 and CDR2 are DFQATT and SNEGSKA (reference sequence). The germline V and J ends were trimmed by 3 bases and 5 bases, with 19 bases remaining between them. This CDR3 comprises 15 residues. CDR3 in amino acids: CSARALTGRVYGYTF. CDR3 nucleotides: TGCAGTGCTAGGGCCCTGACGGGACGAGTGTATGGCTACACCTTC.

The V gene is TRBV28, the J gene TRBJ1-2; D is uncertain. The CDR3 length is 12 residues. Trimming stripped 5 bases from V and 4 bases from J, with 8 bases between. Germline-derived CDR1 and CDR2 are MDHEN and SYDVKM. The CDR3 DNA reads TGTGCCAGCAGTCGCGACACCTATGGCTACACCTTC. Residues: CASSRDTYGYTF.

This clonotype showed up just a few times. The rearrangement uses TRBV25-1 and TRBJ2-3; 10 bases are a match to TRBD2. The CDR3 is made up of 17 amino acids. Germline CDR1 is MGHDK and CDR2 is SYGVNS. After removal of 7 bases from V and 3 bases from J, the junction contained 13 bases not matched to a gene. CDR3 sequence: CASNTGSASGRTDTQYF. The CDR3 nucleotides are TGTGCCAGCAATACCGGCTCGGCTAGCGGGAGAACAGATACGCAGTATTTT.

The CDR3 DNA sequence: TGTGCCAGCAGCTTGGGGACTAGCGGGGGGGAGGATACGCAGTATTTT. Protein sequence: CASSLGTSGGEDTQYF. The chain is built from TRBV7-2 and TRBJ2-3, with TRBD2 identical over 16 bases. After removal of 3 bases from V and 6 bases from J, the junction contained 3 bases not matched to a gene. Germline CDR1 and CDR2: SGHTA and FQGNSA. CDR3 length: 16 residues.

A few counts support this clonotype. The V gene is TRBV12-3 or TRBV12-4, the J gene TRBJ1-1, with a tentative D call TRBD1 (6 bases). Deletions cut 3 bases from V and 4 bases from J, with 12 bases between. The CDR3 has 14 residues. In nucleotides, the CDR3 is TGTGCCAGCAGTTTTGGGACCAGGGGCACTGAAGCTTTCTTT. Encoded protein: CASSFGTRGTEAFF.

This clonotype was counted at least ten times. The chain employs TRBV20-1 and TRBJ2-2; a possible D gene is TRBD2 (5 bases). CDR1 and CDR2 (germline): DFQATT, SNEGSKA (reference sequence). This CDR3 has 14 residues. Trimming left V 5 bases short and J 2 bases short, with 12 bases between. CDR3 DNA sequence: TGCAGTGCTCGCCTAGCCCCTAACACCGGGGAGCTGTTTTTT. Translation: CSARLAPNTGELFF.

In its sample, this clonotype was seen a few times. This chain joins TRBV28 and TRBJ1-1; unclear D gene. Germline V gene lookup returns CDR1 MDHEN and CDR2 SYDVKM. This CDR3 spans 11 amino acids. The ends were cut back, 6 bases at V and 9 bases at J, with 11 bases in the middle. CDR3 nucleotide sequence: TGTGCCAGCAGCTGGACGGAGAAAGCTTTCTTT. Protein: CASSWTEKAFF.